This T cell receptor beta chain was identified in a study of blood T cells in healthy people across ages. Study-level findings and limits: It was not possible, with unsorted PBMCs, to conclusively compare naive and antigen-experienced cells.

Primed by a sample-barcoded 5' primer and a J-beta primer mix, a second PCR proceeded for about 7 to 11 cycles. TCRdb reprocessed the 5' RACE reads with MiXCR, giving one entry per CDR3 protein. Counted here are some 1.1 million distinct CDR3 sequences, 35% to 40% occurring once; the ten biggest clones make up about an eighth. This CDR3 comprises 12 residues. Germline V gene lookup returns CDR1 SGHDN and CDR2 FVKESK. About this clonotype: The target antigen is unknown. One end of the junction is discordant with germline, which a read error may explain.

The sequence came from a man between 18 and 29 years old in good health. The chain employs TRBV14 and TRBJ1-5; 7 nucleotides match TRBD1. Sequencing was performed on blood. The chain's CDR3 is CAGSRGNQPQHF. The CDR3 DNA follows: TGTGCCGGCAGCAGGGGGAATCAGCCCCAGCATTTT.